One and the same sample provided the 21 T cell receptor beta chains below, sequenced in a study of vaccination and CD4 T cells after COVID-19. The Oncomine TCR Beta short-read assay was applied to DNA of cultured CD4+ T cells. Cultures of CD4+ T cells served as the source for extracting genomic DNA. In TCRdb, the PCR reads were re-called with MiXCR into one record per CDR3 protein. This sample has around 10,000 distinct CDR3 sequences; roughly 32% occur once, and the top ten carry over 11%. These receptors' targets are unknown. Treatment defined: approximately nine-day PBMC culture with coronavirus spike peptide pools or control peptides (ViraFEST assay). From the unexposed donor, CD4+ T cells were collected ahead of the COVID-19 pandemic (2011-2018). The sample consisted of CD4+ T cells from blood, cultured in vitro. The origin of the receptors is a human donor in good health.

The genes are TRBV24-1 and TRBJ2-2; possibly TRBD2 for D (6 bases). Germline CDR1 KGHDR, CDR2 SFDVKD. V was cut by 11 bases and J by 0 bases, with 9 bases left in between. The CDR3 runs 13 residues. The CDR3 loop reads CAIREPNTGELFF. CDR3 bases: TGTGCCATTCGGGAGCCGAACACCGGGGAGCTGTTTTTT.

The rearrangement uses TRBV7-2 and TRBJ2-2; D might be TRBD1 (5 bases). CDR1 and CDR2 from the germline V gene are SGHTA and FQGNSA. The CDR3 runs 16 residues. V lost 1 base, J lost 5 bases, and 14 bases lay in between. CDR3 nucleotide sequence: TGTGCCAGCAGCTTAGGGGCAGGGAAGAGGACCGGGGAGCTGTTTTTT. This codes for CASSLGAGKRTGELFF.

The chain recombines TRBV12-3 or TRBV12-4 with TRBJ2-1; D gene unclear. CDR3 length equals 11 residues. Trimming left V 5 bases short and J 9 bases short, with 8 bases between. This CDR3 is CASSRSGEQFF. The DNA for the CDR3 is TGTGCCAGCAGTCGATCGGGTGAGCAGTTCTTC.

This clonotype was observed a handful of times. This chain links TRBV6-1 with TRBJ2-7, with D tentatively TRBD1 (6 bases). Between the trimmed V and J ends, which lost 6 bases and 0 bases, there was a span of 15 bases. CDR1 and CDR2 from the germline V gene are MNHNS and SASEGT. This CDR3 comprises 15 residues. The CDR3 nucleotides read TGTGCCAGCAGACCCCCAGGGGTCCTCTCCTACGAGCAGTACTTC. Its protein product is CASRPPGVLSYEQYF.

This clonotype was found a few times. The genes are TRBV11-2 and TRBJ1-2; TRBD1 might be the D (6 bases). The CDR3 contains 13 residues. V was trimmed by 5 bases and J by 4 bases, leaving 11 bases between them. In germline, CDR1 is SGHAT, CDR2 FQNNGV. The CDR3: CASSQGQTYGYTF. CDR3 bases: TGTGCCAGCAGCCAAGGACAGACCTATGGCTACACCTTC.

The chain links TRBV7-3 to TRBJ2-1; 9 bases match TRBD2. With V trimmed by 0 bases and J by 7 bases, 4 bases remained unmatched. In germline, CDR1 is SGHTA, CDR2 FQGTGA. The CDR3 extends over 15 amino acids. The CDR3 bases are TGTGCCAGCAGCTTAACGGGACTAGCAAGGAATGAGCAGTTCTTC. This sequence encodes CASSLTGLARNEQFF.

The chain is built from TRBV28 and TRBJ2-1, with 8 positions matching TRBD1. The CDR3 is made up of 12 amino acids. The junction had 4 bases not matched to a gene; V was cut back by 2 bases and J by 13 bases. CDR1 is MDHEN and CDR2 is SYDVKM in the germline V gene. CDR3 bases: TGTGCCAGCAGTTTACAGGGGGCCCCTCAGTTCTTC. It codes for CASSLQGAPQFF.

This clonotype was seen a handful of times. V usage is TRBV28 and J usage is TRBJ2-3; 11 bases agree with TRBD2. Germline V gene sequence: CDR1 MDHEN, CDR2 SYDVKM. V was clipped by 5 bases and J by 8 bases; unmatched bases: 9. CDR3 length equals 15 residues. The CDR3 reads CASSMIGTSGSTQYF. The CDR3 nucleotides are TGTGCCAGCAGTATGATAGGGACTAGCGGTTCTACGCAGTATTTT.

The rearrangement uses TRBV5-3 and TRBJ1-5; D ambiguous. TRBV5-3 is known as an ORF, though its function is uncertain. The CDR3 spans 13 residues. Trimming left V 10 bases short and J 2 bases short, with 13 bases between. CDR3 DNA: TGTGCCCGCTTCGGTACGGGCAATCAGCCCCAGCATTTT. This sequence encodes CARFGTGNQPQHF.

This clonotype was seen a few times. The genes are TRBV20-1 and TRBJ1-5; TRBD1 agrees at 7 bases. The CDR3 consists of 14 residues. Germline CDR1 and CDR2: DFQATT and SNEGSKA (reference sequence). V lost 1 base and J lost 2; bases outside the gene matches: 2. CDR3 sequence (DNA): TGCAGTGCTAGAGTAGGGGGCGGCAATCAGCCCCAGCATTTT. Residues: CSARVGGGNQPQHF.

This clonotype has more than one count but fewer than ten. The chain combines TRBV6-4 with TRBJ2-3; D unclear. Trimming took 0 bases from V and 4 from J, leaving 5 bases between them. Germline V gives CDR1 MRHNA, CDR2 SNTAGT. This CDR3 is 13 amino acids long. The CDR3 protein is CASSDSPPDTQYF. In DNA, the CDR3 is TGTGCCAGCAGTGACTCCCCCCCAGATACGCAGTATTTT.

The CDR3 spells CASSAEGGGTEAFF. As DNA, the CDR3 is TGTGCCAGCAGTGCGGAGGGCGGGGGCACTGAAGCTTTCTTT. The V and J genes are TRBV2 and TRBJ1-1; a possible D gene is TRBD1 (5 bases). In germline, CDR1 is SNHLY, CDR2 FYNNEI. The V gene lost 4 bases and the J gene lost 4 bases, with 13 bases spanning the gap. The CDR3 runs to 14 residues.

The gene calls are TRBV12-3 or TRBV12-4 and TRBJ2-5; unclear D gene. This CDR3 has 13 residues. The V end was cut by 2 bases, the J end by 0 bases, with 4 bases between. This CDR3 reads CASSLNYQETQYF. Written as DNA, the CDR3 is TGTGCCAGCAGTTTAAACTACCAAGAGACCCAGTACTTC.

V and J are TRBV19 and TRBJ2-2; 8 positions match TRBD1. Unmatched junction bases numbered 7, after V lost 6 bases and J lost 7 bases. The CDR3 contains 14 residues. The germline gives CDR1 LNHDA, CDR2 SQIVND (reference sequence). Here the CDR3 reads CASRGRGQVGELFF. Written as DNA, the CDR3 is TGTGCCAGTAGAGGCAGGGGGCAAGTCGGGGAGCTGTTTTTT. The complete variable domain, with remaining parts taken from reference TRBV19 and TRBJ2-2, reads DGGITQSPKYLFRKEGQNVTLSCEQNLNHDAMYWYRQDPGQGLRLIYYSQIVNDFQKGDIAEGYSVSREKKESFPLTVTSAQKNPTAFYLCASRGRGQVGELFFGEGSRLTVL.

The rearrangement uses TRBV5-6 and TRBJ1-1, with 12 bases that match TRBD1. From germline, CDR1 is SGHDT and CDR2 YYEEEE. J was trimmed by 1 base and V by 3 bases; bases with no gene match: 4. The length of the CDR3 is 16 residues. DNA for the CDR3: TGTGCCAGCAGCTGGGGACAGGGGGCCCGGAACACTGAAGCTTTCTTT. This sequence encodes CASSWGQGARNTEAFF.

This clonotype occurred a few times. A junction end diverges from the germline sequence, so it may reflect a read error. The rearrangement links TRBV15 to TRBJ2-7; 11 nucleotides match TRBD1. CDR3 length: 12 amino acids. CDR1 is LNHNV and CDR2 is YYDKDF in the germline V gene (reference sequence). CDR3 region: CATSTGGTGGTF. The CDR3 bases are TGTGCCACCAGCACGGGCGGGACAGGGGGGACCTTC.

This clonotype was found a few times. V is TRBV28 and J is TRBJ1-5; 7 bases match TRBD1. CDR1 and CDR2 from the germline V gene are MDHEN and SYDVKM. This CDR3 comprises 12 residues. V lost 11 bases to trimming and J lost 8 bases; unmatched junction nucleotides: 9. In DNA form, the CDR3 reads TGTGCCTCTTGGACAGGTCTAAAGCCCCAGCATTTT. Translating it yields CASWTGLKPQHF.

V and J are TRBV7-9 and TRBJ1-4; D remains unclear. Germline CDR1 reads SEHNR; CDR2 reads FQNEAQ (reference sequence). The length of the CDR3 is 14 residues. Trimming removed 3 bases from V and 5 bases from J, with 10 bases in between. In DNA, the CDR3 is TGTGCCAGCAGCTTGAGGCAAGACAATGAAAAACTGTTTTTT. Encoded protein: CASSLRQDNEKLFF.

This clonotype appeared a few times. This chain joins TRBV28 and TRBJ1-5; D is ambiguous. Trimming removed 3 bases at V and 0 bases at J, with 18 bases between. The CDR3 is 18 residues long. CDR1 is MDHEN and CDR2 is SYDVKM in the germline V gene. CDR3 nucleotide sequence: TGTGCCAGCAGTTTTCCCGGCACAGAGGGAACTAGCAATCAGCCCCAGCATTTT. This sequence encodes CASSFPGTEGTSNQPQHF.

This clonotype came up a few times. The chain recombines TRBV6-1 with TRBJ2-7; perhaps TRBD2 as D (7 bases). Trimming stripped 4 bases from V and 0 bases from J, with 13 bases between. The germline CDR1 and CDR2 sequences are MNHNS and SASEGT. CDR3 length: 15 amino acids. The CDR3 DNA follows: TGTGCCAGCAGTGGAGGGGGGGAAAGCTCCTACGAGCAGTACTTC. It encodes CASSGGGESSYEQYF.

The rearrangement joins TRBV14 to TRBJ2-5; a possible D gene is TRBD1 (6 bases). The CDR3 loop spans 16 amino acids. In germline, CDR1 is SGHDN, CDR2 FVKESK. The germline V and J ends were trimmed by 0 bases and 2 bases, with 13 bases remaining between them. CDR3: CASSQDRTVLQETQYF. For the CDR3, the DNA is TGTGCCAGCAGCCAAGATAGGACAGTCCTTCAAGAGACCCAGTACTTC.